The subject of this entry is one T cell receptor beta chain. This sample's treatment: some 20 received Ad26.COV2.S at low or high dose, single or two shots; about five received placebo; per-sample allocation not given. After the first vaccine or placebo injection, samples were drawn on day 63. In Boston, an adult donor aged 18-55 years took part. Wuhan-strain spike was delivered by a replication-incompetent Ad26 vector. Per the germline V gene, CDR1 is SEHNR and CDR2 is FQNEAQ (reference sequence). The J segment lost 2 bases and the V segment lost 0 bases, leaving 8 bases of the junction unmatched. The CDR3 loop spans 18 amino acids. The data were taken from a study of Ad26.COV2.S vaccination and SARS-CoV-2 variants. Study in general: The trial was COV1001 and the donor's arm was Ad26.COV2.S. Once, or twice with 56 days between doses, Ad26.COV2.S was given intramuscularly.

The repertoire was sequenced with immunoSEQ multiplex PCR; TCRdb's copy has only in-frame clones and lacks some. The profile shows 400,000 to 450,000 clones, less than 95% of them singletons. This material consisted of peripheral blood, taken in a trial of Ad26.COV2.S vaccine versus placebo. This sequence originates from a person between 18 and 65 years old who received the Ad26.COV2.S COVID-19 vaccine or a placebo. This chain links TRBV7-9 with TRBJ2-3; 10 bases are a match to TRBD2. CDR3 residues: CASSLAKASGSYTDTQYF. The CDR3 bases are TGTGCCAGCAGCTTAGCGAAGGCTAGCGGGAGTTACACAGATACGCAGTATTTT.